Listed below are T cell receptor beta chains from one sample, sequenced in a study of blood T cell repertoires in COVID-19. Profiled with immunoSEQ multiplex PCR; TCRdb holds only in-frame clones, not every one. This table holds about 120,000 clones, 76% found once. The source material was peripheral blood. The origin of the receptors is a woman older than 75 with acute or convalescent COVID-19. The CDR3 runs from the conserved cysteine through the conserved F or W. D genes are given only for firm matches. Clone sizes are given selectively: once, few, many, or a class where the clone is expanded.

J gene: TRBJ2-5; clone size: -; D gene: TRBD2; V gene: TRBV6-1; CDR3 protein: CASSEQLAGARETQYF; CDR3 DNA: TGTGCCAGCAGTGAACAACTAGCGGGAGCCAGGGAGACCCAGTACTTC
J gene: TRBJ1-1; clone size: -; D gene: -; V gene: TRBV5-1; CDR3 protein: CASSLAPGGVRTEAFF; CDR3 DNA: TGCGCCAGCAGCTTGGCCCCGGGGGGGGTGCGGACTGAAGCTTTCTTT
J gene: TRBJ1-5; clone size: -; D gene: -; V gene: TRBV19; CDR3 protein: CASSVQGNQPQHF; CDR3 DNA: TGTGCCAGTAGTGTACAGGGTAATCAGCCCCAGCATTTT
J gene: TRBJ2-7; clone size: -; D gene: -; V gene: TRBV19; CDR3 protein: CASSQGSADTYEQYF; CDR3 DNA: TGTGCCAGTAGCCAAGGATCCGCAGACACCTACGAGCAGTACTTC
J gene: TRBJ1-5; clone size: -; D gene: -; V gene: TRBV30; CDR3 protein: CAWSVLGRSSNQPQHF; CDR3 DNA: TGTGCCTGGAGTGTACTGGGCAGAAGTAGCAATCAGCCCCAGCATTTT
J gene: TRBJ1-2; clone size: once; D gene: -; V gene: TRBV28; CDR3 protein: CASTRGWGNGYTF; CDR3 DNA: TGTGCCAGCACTCGGGGGTGGGGGAATGGCTACACCTTC
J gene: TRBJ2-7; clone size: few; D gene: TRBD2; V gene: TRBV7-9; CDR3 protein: CASSPLGGVSYEQYF; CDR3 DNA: TGTGCCAGCAGCCCCCTGGGGGGGGTTTCCTACGAGCAGTACTTC
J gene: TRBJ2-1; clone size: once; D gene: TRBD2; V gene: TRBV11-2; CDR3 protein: CASSRGDEQFF; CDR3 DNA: TGTGCCAGCAGCCGGGGGGACGAGCAGTTCTTC
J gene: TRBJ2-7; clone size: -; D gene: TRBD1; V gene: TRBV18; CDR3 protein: CASSSGQGFIDEQYF; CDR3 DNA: TGTGCCAGCTCGTCGGGACAGGGTTTTATCGACGAGCAGTACTTC
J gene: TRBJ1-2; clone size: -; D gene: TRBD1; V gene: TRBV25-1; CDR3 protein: CARQTGEQGYYGYTF; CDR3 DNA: TGTGCCAGGCAGACAGGGGAGCAGGGGTACTATGGCTACACCTTC
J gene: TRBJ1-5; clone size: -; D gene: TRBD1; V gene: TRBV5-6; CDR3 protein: CASSSYGQGNQPQHF; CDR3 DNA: TGTGCCAGCAGTTCCTATGGACAGGGCAATCAGCCCCAGCATTTT
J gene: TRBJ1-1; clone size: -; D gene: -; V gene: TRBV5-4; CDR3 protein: CASSLVDRVNQEAFF; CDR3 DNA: TGTGCCAGCAGCTTGGTTGATCGAGTCAACCAAGAAGCTTTCTTT
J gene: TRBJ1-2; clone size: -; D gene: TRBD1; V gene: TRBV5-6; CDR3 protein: CASSRDRDYGYTF; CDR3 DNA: TGTGCCAGCAGCCGTGACAGGGACTATGGCTACACCTTC
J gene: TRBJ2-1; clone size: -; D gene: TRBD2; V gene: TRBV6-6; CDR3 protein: CASSYPGLGGGEQFF; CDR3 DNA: TGTGCCAGCAGTTACCCCGGACTAGGCGGGGGTGAGCAGTTCTTC
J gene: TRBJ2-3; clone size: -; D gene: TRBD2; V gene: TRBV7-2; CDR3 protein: CASSLAPSGGRSQYF; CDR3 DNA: TGTGCCAGCAGCTTAGCGCCCAGCGGGGGGCGTTCGCAGTATTTT
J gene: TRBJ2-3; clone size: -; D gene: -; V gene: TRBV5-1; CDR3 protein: CASSSTREADTQYF; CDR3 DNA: TGCGCCAGCAGCTCAACTAGGGAGGCAGATACGCAGTATTTT
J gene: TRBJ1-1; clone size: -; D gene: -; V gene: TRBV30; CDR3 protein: CAWSKSRTDVNTEAFF; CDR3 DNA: TGTGCCTGGTCGAAGTCTCGGACAGATGTGAACACTGAAGCTTTCTTT
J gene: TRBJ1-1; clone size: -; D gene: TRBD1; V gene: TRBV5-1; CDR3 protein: CASSLGTGLDTEAFF; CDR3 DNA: TGCGCCAGCAGCTTGGGGACAGGGTTGGACACTGAAGCTTTCTTT
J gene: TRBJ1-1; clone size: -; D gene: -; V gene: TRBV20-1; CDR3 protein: CSASEQSHEAFF; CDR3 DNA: TGCAGTGCTAGTGAACAGTCCCATGAAGCTTTCTTT
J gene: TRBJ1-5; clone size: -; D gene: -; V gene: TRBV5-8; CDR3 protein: CASSPGEWAGQPQHF; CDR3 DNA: TGTGCCAGCAGCCCGGGAGAGTGGGCCGGTCAGCCCCAGCATTTT
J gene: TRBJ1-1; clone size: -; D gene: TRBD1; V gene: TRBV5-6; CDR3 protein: CASSPTGGPSTEAFF; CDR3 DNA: TGTGCCAGCAGCCCTACAGGGGGCCCCAGCACTGAAGCTTTCTTT
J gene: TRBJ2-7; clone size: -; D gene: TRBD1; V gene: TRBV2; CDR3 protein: CASSGQGTYEQYF; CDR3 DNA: TGTGCCAGCAGTGGACAGGGCACCTACGAGCAGTACTTC
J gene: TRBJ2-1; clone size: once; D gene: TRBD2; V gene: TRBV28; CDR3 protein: CASRGGRAQNEQFF; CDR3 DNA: TGTGCCAGTCGAGGAGGGAGGGCCCAGAATGAGCAGTTCTTC
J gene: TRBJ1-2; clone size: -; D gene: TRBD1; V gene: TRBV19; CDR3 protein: CASRGQGAHGYTF; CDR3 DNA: TGTGCCAGTAGAGGACAGGGGGCACATGGCTACACCTTC
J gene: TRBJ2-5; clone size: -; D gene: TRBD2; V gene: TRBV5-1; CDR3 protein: CASSLALTGGRETQYF; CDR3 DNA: TGCGCCAGCAGCTTGGCCCTAACGGGGGGGCGAGAGACCCAGTACTTC
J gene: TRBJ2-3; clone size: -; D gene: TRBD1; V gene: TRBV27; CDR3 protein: CASSPDRGRTDTQYF; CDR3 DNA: TGTGCCAGCAGCCCAGACAGGGGCAGAACAGATACGCAGTATTTT
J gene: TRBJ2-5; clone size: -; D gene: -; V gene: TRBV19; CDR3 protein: CASSLSSGQPTKETQYF; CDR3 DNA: TGTGCCAGTAGTCTTTCCTCGGGTCAGCCCACCAAAGAGACCCAGTACTTC
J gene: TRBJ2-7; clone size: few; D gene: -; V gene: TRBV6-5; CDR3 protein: CASSLYGKNYEQYF; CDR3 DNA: TGTGCCAGCAGCTTATACGGGAAGAACTACGAGCAGTACTTC
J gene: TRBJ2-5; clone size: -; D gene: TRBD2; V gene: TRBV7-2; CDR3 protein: CASTWVGGQETQYF; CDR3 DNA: TGTGCCAGCACCTGGGTCGGGGGGCAAGAGACCCAGTACTTC